This T cell receptor beta chain was documented in a study of blood T cell repertoires in COVID-19. TCRdb's copy holds only in-frame clones and misses some; the assay was immunoSEQ multiplex PCR. Counted here are some 100,000 clones, around four fifths occurring once; the ten biggest clones make up under 35%. Trimming shortened V by 2 bases and J by 8 bases, and 19 bases separated the two germline ends. Per germline, CDR1 SGHTA and CDR2 FQGTGA. This CDR3 is built from 16 residues. The chain is built from TRBV7-3 and TRBJ2-1; TRBD2 might be the D (7 bases). Sequencing input: peripheral blood. The receptor was isolated from a man aged 70 or older with active or convalescent COVID-19. The CDR3 reads CASSLAGAPLPHEQFF. CDR3 sequence (DNA): TGTGCCAGCAGCTTAGCGGGGGCCCCACTTCCCCATGAGCAGTTCTTC.